The 10 T cell receptor beta chains listed next were all sequenced from one sample in a study of control samples from healthy donors and cancer patients. Generated by immunoSEQ multiplex PCR, the TCRdb table keeps only in-frame clones and is missing some. The table lists roughly 450,000 clones, about nine tenths of them singletons. The sequencing sample was made of PBMCs. These receptors were collected from a man between 35 and 55 years old with head and neck cancer.

This clone was observed once. The chain carries TRBV11-2 and TRBJ2-5; unclear D gene. The CDR3 sequence is 14 residues long. Trimming shortened V by 1 base and J by 4 bases, and 10 bases separated the two germline ends. Germline V gene data show CDR1 as SGHAT and CDR2 as FQNNGV. CDR3 residues: CASSLVSLPETQYF. The CDR3 DNA follows: TGTGCCAGCAGCTTAGTGAGTCTGCCAGAGACCCAGTACTTC.

The chain couples TRBV6-1 to TRBJ1-6, with a possible D match to TRBD1 (5 bases). The germline V gene has CDR1 MNHNS and CDR2 SASEGT. The CDR3 consists of 14 residues. The ends were cut back, 0 bases at V and 7 bases at J, with 7 bases in the middle. DNA of the CDR3: TGTGCCAGCAGTGAAGCCCAGGGCAATTCACCCCTCCACTTT. Its translation: CASSEAQGNSPLHF.

The chain has TRBV24-1 and TRBJ2-3; D is unresolved. V was clipped by 3 bases and J by 4 bases, with 10 bases between them. CDR1 is KGHDR, CDR2 SFDVKD, per germline. The CDR3 loop spans 14 amino acids. CDR3 sequence reads: CATSDRDGADTQYF. In DNA form, the CDR3 reads TGTGCCACCAGTGATCGTGATGGGGCAGATACGCAGTATTTT.

The chain has TRBV9 and TRBJ2-3, with 13 bases lining up with TRBD2. Trimming at V came to 3 bases and at J to 2 bases, leaving 12 bases not matched to a gene. Germline CDR1 SGDLS, CDR2 YYNGEE. There are 19 residues in the CDR3. The CDR3 coding sequence is TGTGCCAGCAGCGCCGGGACTAGCGGGATGGCCTTAAACACAGATACGCAGTATTTT. It is translated as CASSAGTSGMALNTDTQYF.

The rearrangement links TRBV24-1 to TRBJ1-6, with 7 bases matching TRBD1. V lost 3 bases to trimming and J lost 7 bases; unmatched junction nucleotides: 2. CDR3 length: 14 amino acids. Looked up from germline, CDR1 is KGHDR and CDR2 is SFDVKD. Here the CDR3 reads CATSDPGQNSPLHF. The DNA for the CDR3 is TGTGCCACCAGTGATCCGGGACAGAATTCACCCCTCCACTTT.

This chain uses TRBV24-1 with TRBJ1-2; D gene ambiguous. This CDR3 region has 15 residues. Germline V gives CDR1 KGHDR, CDR2 SFDVKD. V was pared by 5 bases and J by 4 bases, with 16 bases between. This chain's CDR3 is CATSGQQREGYGYTF. For the CDR3, the DNA is TGTGCCACCAGTGGCCAGCAAAGGGAAGGCTATGGCTACACCTTC.

The genes are TRBV24-1 and TRBJ2-1, with D perhaps being TRBD1 or TRBD2 (5 bases each). The CDR3 has 17 residues. Germline V CDR1 and CDR2: KGHDR, SFDVKD. Trimming removed 0 bases at V and 0 bases at J, with 11 bases between. The CDR3 loop reads CATSDLKGTSSYNEQFF. CDR3 DNA: TGTGCCACCAGTGATTTGAAGGGGACGAGCTCCTACAATGAGCAGTTCTTC.

The chain joins TRBV6-6 to TRBJ1-6; D is unresolved. Germline V gene lookup returns CDR1 MNHNY and CDR2 SVGAGI (reference sequence). This CDR3 comprises 15 residues. V was pared by 6 bases and J by 7 bases, with 16 bases between. The CDR3 protein is CASRANMCGNSPLHF. The CDR3 DNA reads TGTGCCAGCAGGGCGAACATGTGCGGAAATTCACCCCTCCACTTT.

V gene TRBV5-1 combines with J gene TRBJ2-3, with D maybe TRBD2 (6 bases). CDR1 SGHRS and CDR2 YFSETQ come from the germline V gene. V dropped 0 bases and J dropped 0 bases, with 14 bases sitting between them. This CDR3 contains 17 residues. The CDR3 loop reads CASSLDGTLLSTDTQYF. In DNA form, the CDR3 reads TGCGCCAGCAGCTTGGACGGGACTCTCCTTAGCACAGATACGCAGTATTTT.

This clone is a singleton in its sample. CDR3: CASRSEGTYTKGTDTQYF. CDR3 nucleotides: TGTGCCAGCAGAAGTGAGGGGACATATACTAAGGGCACAGATACGCAGTATTTT. The rearrangement joins TRBV28 to TRBJ2-3; D may be TRBD1 (6 bases). V lost 6 bases, J lost 1 base, and 23 bases lay in between. The CDR3 extends over 18 amino acids. The germline CDR1 and CDR2 sequences are MDHEN and SYDVKM. The full variable domain, its missing parts supplied by reference TRBV28 and TRBJ2-3, is DVKVTQSSRYLVKRTGEKVFLECVQDMDHENMFWYRQDPGLGLRLIYFSYDVKMKEKGDIPEGYSVSREKKERFSLILESASTNQTSMYLCASRSEGTYTKGTDTQYFGPGTRLTVL.